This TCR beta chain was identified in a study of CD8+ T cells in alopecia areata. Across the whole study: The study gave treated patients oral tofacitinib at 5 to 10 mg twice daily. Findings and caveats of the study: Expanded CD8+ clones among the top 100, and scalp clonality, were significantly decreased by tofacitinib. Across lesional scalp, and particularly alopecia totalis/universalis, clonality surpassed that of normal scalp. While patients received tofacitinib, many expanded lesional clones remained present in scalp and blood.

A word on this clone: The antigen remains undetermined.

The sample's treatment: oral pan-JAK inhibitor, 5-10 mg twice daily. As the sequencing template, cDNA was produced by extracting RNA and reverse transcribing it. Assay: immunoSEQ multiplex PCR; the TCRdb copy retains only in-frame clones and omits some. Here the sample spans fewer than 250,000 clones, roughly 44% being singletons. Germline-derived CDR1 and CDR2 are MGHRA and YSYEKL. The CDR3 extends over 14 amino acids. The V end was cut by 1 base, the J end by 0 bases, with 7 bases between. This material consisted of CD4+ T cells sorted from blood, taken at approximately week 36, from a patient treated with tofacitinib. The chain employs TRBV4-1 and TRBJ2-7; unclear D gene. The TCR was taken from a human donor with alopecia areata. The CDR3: CASSQVTDSYEQYF. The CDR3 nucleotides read TGCGCCAGCAGCCAAGTTACAGACTCCTACGAGCAGTACTTC.